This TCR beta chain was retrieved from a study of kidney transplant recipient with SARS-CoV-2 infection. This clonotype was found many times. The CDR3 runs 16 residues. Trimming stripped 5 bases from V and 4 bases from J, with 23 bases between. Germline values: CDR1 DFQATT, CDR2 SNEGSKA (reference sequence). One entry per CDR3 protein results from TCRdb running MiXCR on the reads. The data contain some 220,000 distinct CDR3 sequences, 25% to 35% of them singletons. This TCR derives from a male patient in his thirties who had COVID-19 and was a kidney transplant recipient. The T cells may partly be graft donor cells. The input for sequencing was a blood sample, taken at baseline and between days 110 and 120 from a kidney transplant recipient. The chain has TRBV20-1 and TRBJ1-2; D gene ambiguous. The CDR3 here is CSAGPLLFRKTYGYTF. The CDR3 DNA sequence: TGCAGTGCTGGGCCGCTGCTGTTTCGAAAGACCTATGGCTACACCTTC.